This TCR beta chain is drawn from a study of CD8+CD57+ T cells in acquired aplastic anemia. About the research overall: An average of roughly 3 ug of DNA was obtained from sorted CD4+ and CD8+ cells. Broader study findings: Patients and controls were not found to differ significantly in CD8+ Simpson's diversity. Patients and controls turned out to have approximately 29 CD8+ CDR3 sequences in common.

This clonotype showed up just a few times. Its antigen is not identified. Investigators profiled TCR beta VDJ and CDR3 from genomic DNA template. From the reads, TCRdb called clonotypes with MiXCR, one entry per CDR3 protein. The sample includes some 170,000 distinct CDR3 sequences, 71% of them seen just once. Patients chosen for sequencing had shown CD8+CD57+ cell expansion by flow cytometry. Germline V lookup: CDR1 SQVTM, CDR2 ANQGSEA. The CDR3 spans 15 residues. With V trimmed by 5 bases and J by 6 bases, 12 bases remained unmatched. The rearrangement links TRBV29-1 to TRBJ2-7, with 11 bases that match TRBD1. The source is a human donor with aplastic anemia. The sequenced sample was sorted CD4+, CD8+, or CD8+CD57+ T cells (not recorded which) from PBMCs. CDR3: CSVQTGTGGTSEQYF. DNA of the CDR3: TGCAGCGTTCAAACTGGGACAGGGGGAACCTCCGAGCAGTACTTC.